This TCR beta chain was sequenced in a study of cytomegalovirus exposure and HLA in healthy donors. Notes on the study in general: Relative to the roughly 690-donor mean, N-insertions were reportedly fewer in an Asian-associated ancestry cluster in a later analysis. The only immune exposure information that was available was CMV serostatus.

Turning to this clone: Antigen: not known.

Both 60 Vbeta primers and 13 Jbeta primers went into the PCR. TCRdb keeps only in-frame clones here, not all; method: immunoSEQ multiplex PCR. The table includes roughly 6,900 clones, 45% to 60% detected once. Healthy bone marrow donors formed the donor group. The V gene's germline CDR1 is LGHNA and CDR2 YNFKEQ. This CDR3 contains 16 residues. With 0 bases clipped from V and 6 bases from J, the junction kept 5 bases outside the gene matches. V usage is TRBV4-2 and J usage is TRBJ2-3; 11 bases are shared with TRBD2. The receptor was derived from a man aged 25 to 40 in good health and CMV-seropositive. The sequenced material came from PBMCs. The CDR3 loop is CASSQEPPSGGDTQYF. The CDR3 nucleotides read TGTGCCAGCAGCCAAGAACCGCCTAGCGGGGGGGATACGCAGTATTTT.